What follows is one T cell receptor beta chain and its context. Its antigen remains unknown. 13 Jbeta primers and 60 Vbeta primers were used for the PCR. Profiling relied on immunoSEQ multiplex PCR, and the TCRdb table lists in-frame clones only, not all of them. The table has a few hundred thousand clones, about 70% seen once. The data were taken from a study of cytomegalovirus exposure and HLA in healthy donors. Turning to the study itself: Early released data had around 88 million unique TCRs, all coming from HLA-typed donors. Whole-study results and caveats: A later analysis found that most CMV-associated TCR beta chains appeared HLA-restricted. Per a later analysis, fewer than 20,000 TCR beta sequences showed association with HLA alleles at 0.05 false discovery rate. In a later analysis, several top co-occurrence clusters appeared linked to parvovirus B19, influenza, CMV and Epstein-Barr virus.

The sequencing input was PBMCs. The receptor's source is a woman aged 30 to 39 in good health and CMV-seronegative.

The CDR3 DNA follows: TGTGCCTGGAGTCTAGGGGGCGCGGCCGAGCAGTACTTC. This sequence encodes CAWSLGGAAEQYF. This chain connects TRBV30 to TRBJ2-7; 7 nucleotides line up with TRBD1. This CDR3 contains 13 residues. Germline V gene data show CDR1 as GTSNPN and CDR2 as SVGIG (reference sequence). With 2 bases clipped from V and 6 bases from J, the junction kept 7 bases outside the gene matches.